A selection of T cell receptor beta chains follows, all from one sample in a study of CD8 T cells in ankylosing spondylitis. Using its own MiXCR run on the 5' RACE reads, TCRdb lists one record per CDR3 protein. The sample lists 380,000 or so distinct CDR3 sequences, more than 20% occurring once. Input material: blood, either unsorted or a sorted T cell fraction (not recorded which). The receptors were gathered from a male donor with ankylosing spondylitis or in good health (not recorded which). Each CDR3 is given with its conserved first and last residue. D genes are given only for firm matches. Rows give clone size only sometimes, using once, few, many, or a class for an expanded clone.

V gene	J gene	CDR3 length	D gene	clone size	CDR3 DNA	CDR3 protein
TRBV4-1	TRBJ2-1	17	-	-	TGCGCCAGCAGCCCATATGCAGGTATACCCTCGTACAATGAGCAGTTCTTC	CASSPYAGIPSYNEQFF
TRBV9	TRBJ2-7	14	-	-	TGTGCCAGCAGCCCCCGGACAGCCTCCTACGAGCAGTACTTC	CASSPRTASYEQYF
TRBV12-3/TRBV12-4	TRBJ2-5	16	TRBD1	many	TGTGCCAGCAGTTTTCTGTCCAGGACAGGAAAAGAGACCCAGTACTTC	CASSFLSRTGKETQYF
TRBV6-5	TRBJ2-3	15	-	few	TGTGCCAGCAGTTACCTGCCGGGGAGCACAGATACGCAGTATTTT	CASSYLPGSTDTQYF
TRBV11-2	TRBJ2-7	16	-	-	TGTGCCAGCAGCTTTTACGGGCAGACTCACTCCTACGAGCAGTACTTC	CASSFYGQTHSYEQYF
TRBV12-3/TRBV12-4	TRBJ2-3	15	-	-	TGTGCCAGCAGCTCATGGACAGATAGCACAGATACGCAGTATTTT	CASSSWTDSTDTQYF
TRBV21-1	TRBJ2-7	11	-	-	TGTGCCAGCAGCCCTTGGCGGGAGCAGTACTTC	CASSPWREQYF
TRBV20-1	TRBJ1-4	16	TRBD1	-	TGCAGTGCTAGACCCCCACAGGGGGCAACTAATGAAAAACTGTTTTTT	CSARPPQGATNEKLFF
TRBV12-3/TRBV12-4	TRBJ1-5	12	-	-	TGTGCCAGCAGCCTAATGGAAGGTCCCCAGCATTTT	CASSLMEGPQHF
TRBV29-1	TRBJ2-7	13	-	few	TGCAGCGTTGATTTTGTGGGTAGTTACGAGCAGTACTTC	CSVDFVGSYEQYF